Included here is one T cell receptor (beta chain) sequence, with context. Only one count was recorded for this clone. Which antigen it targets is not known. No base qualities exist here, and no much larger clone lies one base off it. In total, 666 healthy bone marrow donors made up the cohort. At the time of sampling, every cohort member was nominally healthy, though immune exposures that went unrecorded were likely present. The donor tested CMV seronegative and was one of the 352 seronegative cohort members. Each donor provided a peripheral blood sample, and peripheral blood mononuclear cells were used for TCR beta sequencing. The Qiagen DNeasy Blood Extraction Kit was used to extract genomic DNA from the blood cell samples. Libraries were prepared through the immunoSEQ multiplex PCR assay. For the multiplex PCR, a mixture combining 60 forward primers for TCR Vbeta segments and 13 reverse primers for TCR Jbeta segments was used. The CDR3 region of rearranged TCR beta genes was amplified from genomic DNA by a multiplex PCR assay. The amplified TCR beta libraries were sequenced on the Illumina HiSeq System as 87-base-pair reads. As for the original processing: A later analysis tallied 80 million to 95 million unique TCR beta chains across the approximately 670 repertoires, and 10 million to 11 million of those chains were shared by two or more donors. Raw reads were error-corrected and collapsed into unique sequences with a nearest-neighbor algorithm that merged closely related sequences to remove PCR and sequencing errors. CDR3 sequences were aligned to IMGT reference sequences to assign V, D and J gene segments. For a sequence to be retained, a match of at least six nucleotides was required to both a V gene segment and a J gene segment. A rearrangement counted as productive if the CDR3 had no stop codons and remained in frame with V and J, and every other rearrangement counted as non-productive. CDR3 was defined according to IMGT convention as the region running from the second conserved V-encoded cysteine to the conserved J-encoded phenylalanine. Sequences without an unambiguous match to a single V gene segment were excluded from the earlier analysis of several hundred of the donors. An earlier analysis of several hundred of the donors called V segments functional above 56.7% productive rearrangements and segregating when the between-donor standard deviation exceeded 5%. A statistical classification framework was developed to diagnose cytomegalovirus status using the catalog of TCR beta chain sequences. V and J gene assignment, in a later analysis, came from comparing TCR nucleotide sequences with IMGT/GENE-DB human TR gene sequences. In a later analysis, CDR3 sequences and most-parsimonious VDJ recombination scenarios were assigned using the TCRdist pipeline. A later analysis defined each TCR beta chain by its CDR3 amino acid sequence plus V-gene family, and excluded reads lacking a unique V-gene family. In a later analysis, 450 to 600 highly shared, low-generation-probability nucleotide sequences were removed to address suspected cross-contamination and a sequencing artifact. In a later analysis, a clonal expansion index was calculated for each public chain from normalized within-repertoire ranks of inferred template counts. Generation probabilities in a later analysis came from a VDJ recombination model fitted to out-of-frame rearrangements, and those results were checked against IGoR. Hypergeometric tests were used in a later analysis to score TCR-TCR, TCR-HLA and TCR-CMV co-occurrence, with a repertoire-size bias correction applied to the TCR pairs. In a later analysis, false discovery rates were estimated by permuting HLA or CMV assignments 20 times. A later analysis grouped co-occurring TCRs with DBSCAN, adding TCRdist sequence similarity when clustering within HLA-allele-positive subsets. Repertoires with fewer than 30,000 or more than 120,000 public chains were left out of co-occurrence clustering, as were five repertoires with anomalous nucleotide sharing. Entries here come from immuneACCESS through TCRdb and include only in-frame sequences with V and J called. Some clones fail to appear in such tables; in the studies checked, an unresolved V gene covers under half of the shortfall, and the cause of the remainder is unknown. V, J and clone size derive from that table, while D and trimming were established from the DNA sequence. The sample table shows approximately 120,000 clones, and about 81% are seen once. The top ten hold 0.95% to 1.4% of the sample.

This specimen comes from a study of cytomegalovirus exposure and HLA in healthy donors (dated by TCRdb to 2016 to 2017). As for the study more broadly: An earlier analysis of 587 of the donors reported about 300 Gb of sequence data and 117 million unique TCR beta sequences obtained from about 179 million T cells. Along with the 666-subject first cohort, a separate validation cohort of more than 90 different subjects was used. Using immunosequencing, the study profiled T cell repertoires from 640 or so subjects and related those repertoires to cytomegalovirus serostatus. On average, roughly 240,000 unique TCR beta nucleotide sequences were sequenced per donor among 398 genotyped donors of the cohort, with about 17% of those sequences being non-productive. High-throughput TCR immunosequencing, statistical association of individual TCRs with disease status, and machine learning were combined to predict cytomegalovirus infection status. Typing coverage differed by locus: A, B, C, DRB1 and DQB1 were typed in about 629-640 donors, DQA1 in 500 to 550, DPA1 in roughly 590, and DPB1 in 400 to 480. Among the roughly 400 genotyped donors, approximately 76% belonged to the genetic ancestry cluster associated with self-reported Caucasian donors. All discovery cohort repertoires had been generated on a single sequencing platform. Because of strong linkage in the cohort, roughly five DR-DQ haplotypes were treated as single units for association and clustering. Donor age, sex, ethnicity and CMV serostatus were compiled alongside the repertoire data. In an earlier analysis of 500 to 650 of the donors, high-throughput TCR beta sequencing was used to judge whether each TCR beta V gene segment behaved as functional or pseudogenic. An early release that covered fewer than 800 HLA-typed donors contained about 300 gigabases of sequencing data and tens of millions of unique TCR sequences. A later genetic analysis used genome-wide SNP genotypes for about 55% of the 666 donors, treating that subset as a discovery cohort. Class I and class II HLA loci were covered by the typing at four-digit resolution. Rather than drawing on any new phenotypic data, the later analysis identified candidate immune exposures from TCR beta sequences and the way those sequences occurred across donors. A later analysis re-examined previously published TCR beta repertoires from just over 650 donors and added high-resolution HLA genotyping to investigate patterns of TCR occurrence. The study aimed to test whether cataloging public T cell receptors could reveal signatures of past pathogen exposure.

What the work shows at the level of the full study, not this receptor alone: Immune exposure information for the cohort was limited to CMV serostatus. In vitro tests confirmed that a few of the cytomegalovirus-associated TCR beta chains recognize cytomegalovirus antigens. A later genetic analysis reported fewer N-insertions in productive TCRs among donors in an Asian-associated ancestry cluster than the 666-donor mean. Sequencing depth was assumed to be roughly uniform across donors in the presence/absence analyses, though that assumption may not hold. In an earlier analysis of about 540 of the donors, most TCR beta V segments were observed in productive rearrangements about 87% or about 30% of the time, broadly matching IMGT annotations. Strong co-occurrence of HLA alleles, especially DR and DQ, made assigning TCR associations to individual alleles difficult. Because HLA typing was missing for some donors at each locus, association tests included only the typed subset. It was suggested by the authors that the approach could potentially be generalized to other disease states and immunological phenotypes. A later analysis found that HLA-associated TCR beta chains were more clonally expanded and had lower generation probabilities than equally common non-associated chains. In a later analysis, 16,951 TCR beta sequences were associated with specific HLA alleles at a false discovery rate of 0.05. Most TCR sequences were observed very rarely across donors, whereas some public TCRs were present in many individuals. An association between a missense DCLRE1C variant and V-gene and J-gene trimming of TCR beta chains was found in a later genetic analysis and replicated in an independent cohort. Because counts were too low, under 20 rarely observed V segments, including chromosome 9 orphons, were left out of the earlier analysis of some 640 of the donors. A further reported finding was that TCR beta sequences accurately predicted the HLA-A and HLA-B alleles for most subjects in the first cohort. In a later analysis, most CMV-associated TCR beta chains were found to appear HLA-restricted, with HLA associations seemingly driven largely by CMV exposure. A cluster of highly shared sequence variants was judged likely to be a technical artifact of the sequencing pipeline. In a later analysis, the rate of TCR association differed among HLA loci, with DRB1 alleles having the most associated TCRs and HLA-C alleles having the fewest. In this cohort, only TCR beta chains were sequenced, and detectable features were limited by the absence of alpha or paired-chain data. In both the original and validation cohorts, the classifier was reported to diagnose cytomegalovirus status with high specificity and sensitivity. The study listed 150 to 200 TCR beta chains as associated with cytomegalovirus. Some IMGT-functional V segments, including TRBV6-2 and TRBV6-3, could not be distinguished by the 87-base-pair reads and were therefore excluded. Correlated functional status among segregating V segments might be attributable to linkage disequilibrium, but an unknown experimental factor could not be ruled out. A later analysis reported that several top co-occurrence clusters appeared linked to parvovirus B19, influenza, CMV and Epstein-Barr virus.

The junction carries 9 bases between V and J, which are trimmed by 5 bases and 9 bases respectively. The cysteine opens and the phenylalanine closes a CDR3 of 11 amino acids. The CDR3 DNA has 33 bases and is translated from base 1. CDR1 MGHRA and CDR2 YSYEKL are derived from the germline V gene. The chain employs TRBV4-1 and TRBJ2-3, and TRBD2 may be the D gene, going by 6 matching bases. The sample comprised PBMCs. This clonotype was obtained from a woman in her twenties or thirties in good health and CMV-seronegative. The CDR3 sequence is CASSSGGTQYF. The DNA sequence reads TGCGCCAGCAGCTCCGGGGGAACGCAGTATTTT.